The 30 T cell receptor beta chains reported below all come from one sample, sequenced in a study of OX40 agonist ivuxolimab in advanced cancers. Measured with immunoSEQ multiplex PCR; TCRdb has only the in-frame clones, and not every one. The sample lists tens of thousands of clones, approximately 90% occurring once. This specimen was CD4+ or CD8+ T cells sorted from blood, taken in a trial of the OX40 agonist ivuxolimab. The source is an adult with an advanced solid tumor such as melanoma, head and neck, liver or kidney cancer.

The J gene is TRBJ2-7, the V gene TRBV30, with a tentative D call TRBD2 (6 bases). V was pared by 8 bases and J by 1 base, with 9 bases between. Germline values: CDR1 GTSNPN, CDR2 SVGIG (reference sequence). The CDR3 spans 11 residues. The DNA for the CDR3 is TGTGCCGGCCGGGGGTCCTACGAGCAGTACTTC. Amino acid sequence: CAGRGSYEQYF.

The chain employs TRBV7-3 and TRBJ2-2, with unresolved D. Trimming cost V 7 bases and J 1 base, with 10 bases left between them. CDR3 length equals 14 residues. Germline assignment: CDR1 SGHTA and CDR2 FQGTGA. The CDR3: CASTPERNTGELFF. CDR3 sequence (DNA): TGTGCCAGCACCCCGGAGCGGAACACCGGGGAGCTGTTTTTT.

This chain uses TRBV28 with TRBJ1-5; D not resolved. Trimming left V 3 bases short and J 0 bases short, with 15 bases between. Germline V gene sequence: CDR1 MDHEN, CDR2 SYDVKM. This CDR3 has 17 residues. The CDR3 DNA sequence: TGTGCCAGCAGTTTCAGCGGGCAGTTTTATAGCAATCAGCCCCAGCATTTT. It is translated as CASSFSGQFYSNQPQHF.

The gene calls are TRBV5-4 and TRBJ1-2; 8 nucleotides agree with TRBD1. V was pared by 4 bases and J by 4 bases, with 9 bases of the junction left unmatched. This CDR3 region has 15 residues. The germline CDR1 and CDR2 sequences are SGHNT and YYREEE (reference sequence). CDR3 in amino acids: CASSPALGQGYGYTF. The CDR3 DNA is TGTGCCAGCAGCCCCGCCCTAGGACAGGGCTATGGCTACACCTTC.

V is TRBV7-9 and J is TRBJ1-5, with 8 positions matching TRBD1. V gave up 5 bases and J gave up 3 bases; unmatched junction bases: 9. Looked up from germline, CDR1 is SEHNR and CDR2 is FQNEAQ (reference sequence). The CDR3 is 16 amino acids. CDR3 residues: CASSQETGVINQPQHF. In DNA form, the CDR3 reads TGTGCCAGCAGCCAAGAGACAGGGGTAATCAATCAGCCCCAGCATTTT.

This rearrangement joins TRBV30 to TRBJ2-7; the D is unclear. The germline V gene has CDR1 GTSNPN and CDR2 SVGIG (reference sequence). The CDR3 runs 12 residues. Trimming removed 2 bases at V and 3 bases at J, with 8 bases between. For the CDR3, the DNA is TGTGCCTGGAGTCCACCGGACTACGAGCAGTACTTC. Translation: CAWSPPDYEQYF.

V is TRBV7-2 and J is TRBJ2-3; D not certain. Germline assignment: CDR1 SGHTA and CDR2 FQGNSA. The CDR3 extends over 14 amino acids. The V gene lost 2 bases and the J gene lost 1 base, with 7 bases spanning the gap. The CDR3 bases are TGTGCCAGCAGCTTATTCGGCGGCACAGATACGCAGTATTTT. Protein: CASSLFGGTDTQYF.

The chain employs TRBV29-1 and TRBJ2-5; 9 bases align to TRBD1. Germline loops: CDR1 SQVTM, CDR2 ANQGSEA. V was clipped by 4 bases and J by 2 bases; unmatched bases: 5. This CDR3 contains 14 residues. The CDR3 coding sequence is TGCAGCGTTGGGGGACAGGGTGGGCAAGAGACCCAGTACTTC. This translates into CSVGGQGGQETQYF. Drawing the rest from reference TRBV29-1 and TRBJ2-5, the complete variable domain is SAVISQKPSRDICQRGTSLTIQCQVDSQVTMMFWYRQQPGQSLTLIATANQGSEATYESGFVIDKFPISRPNLTFSTLTVSNMSPEDSSIYLCSVGGQGGQETQYFGPGTRLLVL.

This clone was seen a handful of times. The chain combines TRBV18 with TRBJ2-1, with a weak D call TRBD1 (5 bases). The CDR3 loop spans 13 amino acids. Germline values: CDR1 KGHSH, CDR2 LQKENI. V was clipped by 2 bases and J by 8 bases, with 10 bases between them. CDR3 sequence reads: CASSPGQRDEQFF. The CDR3 DNA sequence: TGTGCCAGCTCACCAGGACAACGGGATGAGCAGTTCTTC.

CDR3: CASSSPTLAAYNEQFF. For the CDR3, the DNA is TGTGCCAGCAGCTCCCCCACCCTAGCGGCCTACAATGAGCAGTTCTTC. This rearrangement joins TRBV7-9 to TRBJ2-1, with 7 bases lining up with TRBD2. The CDR3 runs to 16 residues. The germline V gene encodes CDR1 SEHNR and CDR2 FQNEAQ (reference sequence). Trimming took 4 bases from V and 2 from J; bases not matched to a gene: 8.

The chain links TRBV5-4 to TRBJ2-5; 7 bases fit TRBD2. This CDR3 is 13 amino acids long. Germline V CDR1 and CDR2: SGHNT, YYREEE (reference sequence). Unmatched junction bases numbered 4, after V lost 4 bases and J lost 4 bases. The CDR3 DNA is TGTGCCAGCAGCCCCGGACTAGGAGAGACCCAGTACTTC. Translated, it gives CASSPGLGETQYF.

This sequence joins TRBV5-1 and TRBJ2-7, with D uncertain. CDR1 is SGHRS, CDR2 YFSETQ, per germline. The V end was cut by 6 bases, the J end by 2 bases, with 15 bases between. This CDR3 has 14 residues. The CDR3: CASTPHPSTYEQYF. CDR3 coding DNA: TGCGCCAGCACCCCCCATCCCAGCACCTACGAGCAGTACTTC.

The rearrangement uses TRBV11-2 and TRBJ1-2; the D gene is possibly TRBD1 (5 bases). The CDR3 is 17 residues long. Between the trimmed V and J ends, which lost 4 bases and 5 bases, there was a span of 23 bases. In germline, CDR1 is SGHAT, CDR2 FQNNGV. The CDR3 bases are TGTGCCAGCAGCTCATATGCCCCGGGAGCTAGGGGATATGGCTACACCTTC. Translating it yields CASSSYAPGARGYGYTF.

This rearrangement joins TRBV30 to TRBJ1-2; the match to TRBD1 covers 8 bases. J gave up 8 bases and V 4 bases, and 9 bases lay outside the gene matches. Germline V lookup: CDR1 GTSNPN, CDR2 SVGIG (reference sequence). The CDR3 has 13 amino acids. The CDR3 loop reads CAWNRQGIGGYTF. The CDR3 DNA reads as TGTGCCTGGAATCGACAGGGGATCGGGGGCTACACCTTC.

The DNA for the CDR3 is TGCGCCAGCAGTGTCGGAACCTGGGGCAATCAGCCCCAGCATTTT. This codes for CASSVGTWGNQPQHF. The chain carries TRBV5-1 and TRBJ1-5, with D unclear. Germline loops: CDR1 SGHRS, CDR2 YFSETQ. The length of the CDR3 is 15 residues. Trimming pared 5 bases from V and 2 bases from J, leaving 14 bases between.

The genes are TRBV28 and TRBJ1-2, with a weak D call TRBD1 (5 bases). The CDR3 extends over 13 amino acids. The germline V and J ends were trimmed by 2 bases and 13 bases, with 17 bases remaining between them. The V gene's germline CDR1 is MDHEN and CDR2 SYDVKM. CDR3 sequence: CASSLNFGGLFTF. The CDR3 nucleotides are TGTGCCAGCAGTTTAAACTTCGGGGGTCTATTCACCTTC.

The J gene is TRBJ2-1, the V gene TRBV28; a weak D match, TRBD2 (6 bases). The CDR3 extends over 15 amino acids. V shed 7 bases and J shed 7 bases, with 20 bases lying between them. Germline V gene lookup returns CDR1 MDHEN and CDR2 SYDVKM. The CDR3 sequence is CASKTTGGPGNEQFF. The DNA for the CDR3 is TGTGCCAGCAAAACTACTGGAGGGCCGGGTAATGAGCAGTTCTTC.

The chain recombines TRBV4-2 with TRBJ2-3; 7 bases map to TRBD2. Germline loops: CDR1 LGHNA, CDR2 YNFKEQ. With V trimmed by 0 bases and J by 6 bases, 3 bases remained unmatched. There are 14 residues in the CDR3. CDR3 region: CASSQEDGRDTQYF. Written as DNA, the CDR3 is TGTGCCAGCAGCCAAGAGGACGGGAGGGATACGCAGTATTTT.

This clone came up a few times. The V call is TRBV7-2, the J call TRBJ1-1; possible D gene TRBD1, 5 bases. V was clipped by 5 bases and J by 2 bases, with 12 bases between them. From germline, CDR1 is SGHTA and CDR2 FQGNSA. This CDR3 is built from 14 residues. CDR3 sequence reads: CASSRRDANTEAFF. CDR3 sequence (DNA): TGTGCCAGCAGCCGCCGGGACGCCAACACTGAAGCTTTCTTT.

This chain joins TRBV30 and TRBJ1-1; tentatively, D is TRBD1 (5 bases). With 0 bases removed from V and 1 base from J, the gap between germline ends came to 6 bases. The length of the CDR3 is 13 residues. Germline CDR1 and CDR2: GTSNPN and SVGIG (reference sequence). CDR3 sequence (DNA): TGTGCCTGGAGTGTGGGGGAGAACACTGAAGCTTTCTTT. Protein sequence: CAWSVGENTEAFF.

In its sample, this clone was seen a few times. V is TRBV12-5 and J is TRBJ2-1; 15 bases agree with TRBD2. CDR1 LGHNT and CDR2 FRNRAP come from the germline V gene. This CDR3 spans 15 amino acids. The junction had 5 bases not matched to a gene; V was cut back by 6 bases and J by 8 bases. For the CDR3, the DNA is TGTGCTAGTGGCCAAGGACTAGCGGGAGGGTATGAGCAGTTCTTC. The encoded protein is CASGQGLAGGYEQFF.

This chain links TRBV7-9 with TRBJ2-7; D is undetermined. Germline V gene lookup returns CDR1 SEHNR and CDR2 FQNEAQ (reference sequence). This CDR3 contains 15 residues. Trimming took 7 bases from V and 1 from J, leaving 17 bases between them. The CDR3: CASIPGGVVSYEQYF. In nucleotides, the CDR3 is TGTGCCAGCATCCCAGGTGGGGTCGTTTCCTACGAGCAGTACTTC.

The genes are TRBV10-3 and TRBJ2-3, with 9 bases lining up with TRBD2. V trimming: 0 bases; J trimming: 0 bases; junction bases outside the gene matches: 7. Germline lookup yields CDR1 ENHRY and CDR2 SYGVKD. This CDR3 is 18 amino acids long. CDR3 residues: CAISESGKLAGSTDTQYF. The CDR3 DNA is TGTGCCATCAGTGAGTCGGGAAAACTAGCGGGCAGCACAGATACGCAGTATTTT.

The chain recombines TRBV28 with TRBJ1-6, with a tentative D call TRBD1 (5 bases). In germline, CDR1 is MDHEN, CDR2 SYDVKM. The CDR3 is 17 residues long. V was clipped by 6 bases and J by 0 bases, with 15 bases between them. CDR3 nucleotides: TGTGCCAGCAGCAGGGCCCTCTCCTTCTCCTATAATTCACCCCTCCACTTT. This translates into CASSRALSFSYNSPLHF.

This clone occurred once. The CDR3: CASSFGQGAGQPQHF. CDR3 in DNA: TGTGCCAGTAGTTTTGGACAGGGGGCCGGACAGCCCCAGCATTTT. The chain employs TRBV19 and TRBJ1-5, with 11 bases that match TRBD1. Germline V CDR1 and CDR2: LNHDA, SQIVND (reference sequence). This CDR3 is 15 amino acids long. V dropped 5 bases and J dropped 7; count of bases not matched to a gene: 7.

This chain connects TRBV5-1 to TRBJ2-5, with D tentatively TRBD1 or TRBD2 (5 bases each). Germline CDR1 is SGHRS and CDR2 is YFSETQ. V was clipped by 2 bases and J by 1 base, with 12 bases between them. This CDR3 spans 15 amino acids. Here the CDR3 reads CASSFTQGPQETQYF. The DNA for the CDR3 is TGCGCCAGCAGCTTTACCCAGGGACCCCAAGAGACCCAGTACTTC.

The chain recombines TRBV2 with TRBJ1-1; the D is unclear. V was trimmed by 1 base and J by 1 base, leaving 4 bases between them. The CDR3 is made up of 13 amino acids. Germline values: CDR1 SNHLY, CDR2 FYNNEI. The CDR3 region is CASSEGWNTEAFF. The CDR3 region has the DNA TGTGCCAGCAGTGAAGGGTGGAACACTGAAGCTTTCTTT.

V gene TRBV5-8 combines with J gene TRBJ1-1; 8 bases map to TRBD1. Germline CDR1 reads SGHTS; CDR2 reads YDEGEE. Trimming at V came to 4 bases and at J to 5 bases, leaving 7 bases not matched to a gene. The CDR3 covers 14 residues. The CDR3 nucleotides read TGTGCCAGCAGCACGACAGGGGCAGGGACTGAAGCTTTCTTT. Its translation is CASSTTGAGTEAFF.

V is TRBV14 and J is TRBJ2-5, with TRBD2 identical over 14 bases. Per the germline V gene, CDR1 is SGHDN and CDR2 is FVKESK. After removal of 1 base from V and 5 bases from J, the junction contained 6 bases not matched to a gene. The CDR3 consists of 17 residues. CDR3 sequence reads: CASSQGLAGGPRETQYF. CDR3 sequence (DNA): TGTGCCAGCAGCCAAGGACTAGCGGGAGGGCCCCGTGAGACCCAGTACTTC.

The chain carries TRBV6-1 and TRBJ2-3, with 9 positions matching TRBD2. The CDR3 length is 15 residues. The V gene's germline CDR1 is MNHNS and CDR2 SASEGT. V dropped 10 bases and J dropped 0; count of bases not matched to a gene: 8. In nucleotides, the CDR3 is TGTGCCATCTCCCTAGCGGGATCTAGCACAGATACGCAGTATTTT. It specifies CAISLAGSSTDTQYF.